These 31 T cell receptor beta chains were all obtained from the same sample, sequenced in a study of control samples from healthy donors and cancer patients. Sequenced by immunoSEQ multiplex PCR; TCRdb stores in-frame clones only, minus some. The sample has around 80,000 clones, roughly 88% seen once. What was sequenced was blood. These receptors were obtained from a woman aged 45-59 years in good health.

Here the CDR3 DNA reads TGTGCCAGCAGCGCGAGGACAGGGCCTCCTGAAAAACTGTTTTTT. This codes for CASSARTGPPEKLFF. J is TRBJ1-4 and V is TRBV9, with 8 nucleotides matching TRBD1. CDR3 length: 15 amino acids. Losses at the gene ends were 3 bases for V and 7 bases for J; bases not matched to a gene: 8. Germline assignment: CDR1 SGDLS and CDR2 YYNGEE.

Notes on this clone: Other nucleotide sequences from this sample produce the same CDR3. The chain joins TRBV7-8 to TRBJ2-7, with 7 bases identical to TRBD1. CDR3 size: 13 residues. V lost 1 base to trimming and J lost 3 bases; unmatched junction nucleotides: 0. Germline assignment: CDR1 SGHVS and CDR2 FQNEAQ. The CDR3 DNA sequence: TGTGCCAGCAGCTTAGGGGACAGCTACGAGCAGTACTTC. Translating it yields CASSLGDSYEQYF.

CDR3 DNA: TGTGCCAGCTCACCAGCAAAGGGACTCGACACAGATACGCAGTATTTT. Protein: CASSPAKGLDTDTQYF. The rearrangement uses TRBV18 and TRBJ2-3; D possibly corresponds to TRBD2 (6 bases). CDR3 length equals 16 residues. Trimming left V 2 bases short and J 2 bases short, with 14 bases between. Germline V CDR1 and CDR2: KGHSH, LQKENI.

V is TRBV6-5 and J is TRBJ2-3; TRBD1 matches 8 bases. Germline V gene lookup returns CDR1 MNHEY and CDR2 SVGAGI. The CDR3 contains 14 residues. J gave up 5 bases and V 6 bases, and 7 bases lay outside the gene matches. In DNA, the CDR3 is TGTGCCAGCAGACGACTAGACAGGGGAGATACGCAGTATTTT. It is translated as CASRRLDRGDTQYF.

This clone appeared a single time. The V call is TRBV30, the J call TRBJ1-3; tentatively, D is TRBD1 (6 bases). Trimming cost V 5 bases and J 4 bases, with 12 bases left between them. Germline loops: CDR1 GTSNPN, CDR2 SVGIG (reference sequence). CDR3 length: 13 amino acids. In DNA form, the CDR3 reads TGTGCCTGGGGGGGGCTCGGAGGAAACACCATATATTTT. Amino acids: CAWGGLGGNTIYF.

The chain carries TRBV7-9 and TRBJ2-5; the D is unclear. The V and J ends lost 7 bases and 5 bases respectively, with 20 bases between them. The CDR3 sequence is 15 residues long. Germline CDR1 and CDR2: SEHNR and FQNEAQ (reference sequence). CDR3 loop: CASTSQSTARETQYF. CDR3 sequence (DNA): TGTGCCAGCACTTCTCAATCGACGGCTAGGGAGACCCAGTACTTC.

The rearrangement joins TRBV5-1 to TRBJ1-2, with TRBD1 identical over 10 bases. Trimming cost V 5 bases and J 2 bases; bases outside gene matches: 9. This CDR3 contains 16 residues. Germline lookup yields CDR1 SGHRS and CDR2 YFSETQ. CDR3 amino acids: CASSRQGAESNYGYTF. Here the CDR3 DNA reads TGCGCCAGCAGTCGACAGGGGGCAGAATCGAACTATGGCTACACCTTC.

The chain employs TRBV5-4 and TRBJ1-1; a possible D gene is TRBD1 (6 bases). CDR1 and CDR2 from the germline V gene are SGHNT and YYREEE (reference sequence). V lost 4 bases to trimming and J lost 0 bases, with 13 bases between them. The CDR3 covers 15 residues. The CDR3 DNA reads TGTGCCAGCAGCCCGAGGGACACAGTGAACACTGAAGCTTTCTTT. This sequence encodes CASSPRDTVNTEAFF.

This chain joins TRBV7-2 and TRBJ2-7; the D gene is possibly TRBD1 (5 bases). The CDR3 length is 18 residues. V lost 8 bases to trimming and J lost 3 bases, with 29 bases between them. Germline-derived CDR1 and CDR2 are SGHTA and FQGNSA. In DNA form, the CDR3 reads TGTGCCAGCGCTCAAGCCCTCGGTCTGACCCCAGGGCACTACGAGCAGTACTTC. This translates into CASAQALGLTPGHYEQYF.

This chain joins TRBV18 and TRBJ1-2, with 7 bases identical to TRBD1. Germline trimming cut 6 bases from V and 8 bases from J; bases unmatched to any gene: 12. Germline V lookup: CDR1 KGHSH, CDR2 LQKENI. The CDR3 consists of 14 residues. The CDR3 DNA is TGTGCCAGCTCCCCCCCCAGGGGGGAAGGCGGCTACACCTTC. This codes for CASSPPRGEGGYTF.

The chain uses TRBV7-2 and TRBJ2-2; 8 bases agree with TRBD1. This CDR3 has 15 residues. Germline CDR1 reads SGHTA; CDR2 reads FQGNSA. V lost 5 bases, J lost 3 bases, and 5 bases stayed unmatched. The CDR3 nucleotides read TGTGCCAGCAGCCCACAGGGGGGCGACACCGGGGAGCTGTTTTTT. Translating it yields CASSPQGGDTGELFF.

This chain links TRBV19 with TRBJ1-2, with TRBD1 identical over 11 bases. J lost 6 bases, V lost 7 bases, and 4 bases had no gene match. In germline, CDR1 is LNHDA, CDR2 SQIVND (reference sequence). The CDR3 loop spans 13 amino acids. CDR3 sequence reads: CASTEGQGDGYTF. The CDR3, as DNA: TGTGCCAGTACCGAGGGACAGGGGGATGGCTACACCTTC.

This clone has only one observation. The chain has TRBV4-2 and TRBJ1-5; no definite D call. CDR3 length equals 12 residues. CDR1 and CDR2 from the germline V gene are LGHNA and YNFKEQ. V dropped 0 bases and J dropped 4 bases, with 1 base sitting between them. CDR3 in amino acids: CASSQENQPQHF. The CDR3 nucleotides are TGTGCCAGCAGCCAAGAGAATCAGCCCCAGCATTTT.

The CDR3 here is CASSESVAGALTDTQYF. The CDR3 DNA follows: TGTGCCAGCAGTGAATCGGTAGCGGGGGCCCTCACAGATACGCAGTATTTT. The V call is TRBV25-1, the J call TRBJ2-3, with 9 bases fitting TRBD2. J lost 2 bases, V lost 1 base, and 7 bases had no gene match. CDR1 MGHDK and CDR2 SYGVNS come from the germline V gene. CDR3 length equals 17 residues.

The chain recombines TRBV5-1 with TRBJ1-4; no reliable D call. Deletions cut 0 bases from V and 7 bases from J, with 13 bases between. This CDR3 has 15 residues. The V gene's germline CDR1 is SGHRS and CDR2 YFSETQ. Here the CDR3 reads CASSLETGKGEKLFF. The CDR3 nucleotides read TGCGCCAGCAGCTTGGAAACGGGGAAGGGTGAAAAACTGTTTTTT.

V usage is TRBV5-1 and J usage is TRBJ1-2, with 7 bases identical to TRBD1. V lost 2 bases, J lost 6 bases, and 7 bases stayed unmatched. This CDR3 is built from 14 residues. CDR1 is SGHRS and CDR2 is YFSETQ in the germline V gene. The CDR3 sequence is CASSFDREHDGYTF. Here the CDR3 DNA reads TGCGCCAGCAGCTTTGACAGGGAGCATGATGGCTACACCTTC. Looking up the rest from reference TRBV5-1 and TRBJ1-2 gives the full variable domain: KAGVTQTPRYLIKTRGQQVTLSCSPISGHRSVSWYQQTPGQGLQFLFEYFSETQRNKGNFPGRFSGRQFSNSRSEMNVSTLELGDSALYLCASSFDREHDGYTFGSGTRLTVV.

The chain carries TRBV5-1 and TRBJ2-3; 9 bases match TRBD2. The CDR3 length is 15 residues. Germline V gene sequence: CDR1 SGHRS, CDR2 YFSETQ. The junction had 5 bases not matched to a gene; V was cut back by 4 bases and J by 2 bases. CDR3 bases: TGCGCCAGCAGCGAGCTAGCGGGGAACACAGATACGCAGTATTTT. Encoded protein: CASSELAGNTDTQYF. Using reference TRBV5-1 and TRBJ2-3 for the parts outside the CDR3, the full variable domain is KAGVTQTPRYLIKTRGQQVTLSCSPISGHRSVSWYQQTPGQGLQFLFEYFSETQRNKGNFPGRFSGRQFSNSRSEMNVSTLELGDSALYLCASSELAGNTDTQYFGPGTRLTVL.

This clone was observed once. The CDR3 loop is CASSKNPDGYTF. The CDR3 bases are TGTGCCAGCAGCAAAAACCCAGATGGCTACACCTTC. The chain uses TRBV21-1 and TRBJ1-2; the tabulated D call, TRBD1, remains unverified against the DNA. TRBV21-1 is a listed pseudogene. This CDR3 has 12 residues.

The V gene is TRBV15, the J gene TRBJ2-4, with no clear D. The CDR3 extends over 14 amino acids. Germline-derived CDR1 and CDR2 are LNHNV and YYDKDF (reference sequence). V was pared by 8 bases and J by 4 bases, with 15 bases between. The CDR3 protein is CATGNILGKNIQYF. CDR3 nucleotides: TGTGCCACCGGCAACATCCTAGGGAAAAACATTCAGTACTTC.

The gene calls are TRBV29-1 and TRBJ1-2, with a tentative D call TRBD1 (5 bases). The CDR3 extends over 12 amino acids. V lost 5 bases to trimming and J lost 5 bases, with 12 bases between them. From germline, CDR1 is SQVTM and CDR2 ANQGSEA. In DNA form, the CDR3 reads TGCAGCGTTACCGGGTGGGGGTATGGCTACACCTTC. Its protein is CSVTGWGYGYTF.

The genes are TRBV20-1 and TRBJ2-7, with a tentative D call TRBD2 (5 bases). V lost 7 bases to trimming and J lost 2 bases, with 12 bases between them. Germline V gene lookup returns CDR1 DFQATT and CDR2 SNEGSKA (reference sequence). CDR3 length: 12 amino acids. DNA of the CDR3: TGCAGTGGTAGTGCCGGGGCCTACGAGCAGTACTTC. Protein sequence: CSGSAGAYEQYF.

This sequence joins TRBV3-1 (or the pseudogene TRBV3-2) and TRBJ1-1; 8 bases are shared with TRBD1. Germline-derived CDR1 and CDR2 are LGHDT and YNNKEL (reference sequence). The CDR3 has 16 amino acids. V was pared by 5 bases and J by 5 bases, with 13 bases of the junction left unmatched. This chain's CDR3 is CASSDRGQGMRTEAFF. CDR3 nucleotides: TGTGCCAGCAGCGACAGGGGTCAGGGCATGAGGACTGAAGCTTTCTTT.

This clone showed up just once. CDR3 bases: TGTGCCAGCAGCATAGCGGGACTAGCGGTAAACACAGATACGCAGTATTTT. Encoded protein: CASSIAGLAVNTDTQYF. The chain employs TRBV13 and TRBJ2-3, with 11 bases identical to TRBD2. Germline CDR1 reads PRHDT; CDR2 reads FYEKMQ (reference sequence). The CDR3 spans 17 residues. Unmatched junction bases numbered 9, after V lost 5 bases and J lost 2 bases.

The chain carries TRBV15 and TRBJ1-2; D ambiguous. In germline, CDR1 is LNHNV, CDR2 YYDKDF (reference sequence). Trimming shortened V by 1 base and J by 8 bases, and 14 bases separated the two germline ends. The CDR3 sequence is 14 residues long. The CDR3 DNA is TGTGCCACCAGCAGAGTGGGGAACGGGCAGGGCTACACCTTC. It is translated as CATSRVGNGQGYTF.

The J gene is TRBJ2-1, the V gene TRBV6-1; 10 nucleotides align to TRBD2. CDR3 length: 16 amino acids. With 4 bases clipped from V and 7 bases from J, the junction kept 10 bases outside the gene matches. From germline, CDR1 is MNHNS and CDR2 SASEGT. CDR3 sequence reads: CASSGTERGGWNEQFF. In DNA, the CDR3 is TGTGCCAGCAGTGGGACGGAGCGGGGGGGCTGGAATGAGCAGTTCTTC.

In this sample, this clone turned up a few times. This chain links TRBV7-2 with TRBJ2-3; 9 bases agree with TRBD2. CDR3 length: 15 residues. The ends lost 4 bases at V and 6 bases at J; junction bases unmatched: 8. Germline assignment: CDR1 SGHTA and CDR2 FQGNSA. CDR3 DNA sequence: TGTGCCAGCAGCTCTGGTGGCGGGGGGGCCGATACGCAGTATTTT. Translated: CASSSGGGGADTQYF.

The V and J genes are TRBV5-1 and TRBJ2-3, with 12 bases aligning to TRBD2. The CDR3 sequence is 19 residues long. V shed 4 bases, J shed 2 bases, and the junction held 14 bases outside the gene matches. CDR1 is SGHRS, CDR2 YFSETQ, per germline. CDR3 region: CASSPSRTSGGTVTDTQYF. CDR3 DNA sequence: TGCGCCAGCAGCCCATCTCGTACTAGCGGGGGGACCGTCACAGATACGCAGTATTTT.

The chain recombines TRBV12-3 or TRBV12-4 with TRBJ1-4; perhaps TRBD1 as D (5 bases). V shed 8 bases and J shed 7 bases, with 11 bases lying between them. The CDR3 sequence is 12 residues long. CDR3 sequence reads: CASGGALEKLFF. The CDR3, as DNA: TGTGCCAGCGGCGGGGCCCTTGAAAAACTGTTTTTT.

Only a few counts were recorded for this clone. The J gene is TRBJ1-1, the V gene TRBV7-9, with D uncertain. Trimming took off 5 bases at V and 7 bases at J, with 11 bases between the two ends. This CDR3 has 12 residues. Looked up from germline, CDR1 is SEHNR and CDR2 is FQNEAQ (reference sequence). CDR3 in amino acids: CASSLDTVEAFF. CDR3 nucleotides: TGTGCCAGCAGCCTCGATACGGTTGAAGCTTTCTTT.

The V gene is TRBV20-1, the J gene TRBJ1-2, with 7 nucleotides matching TRBD1. This CDR3 spans 11 amino acids. Germline CDR1 reads DFQATT; CDR2 reads SNEGSKA (reference sequence). V lost 5 bases, J lost 8 bases, and 5 bases stayed unmatched. Here the CDR3 DNA reads TGCAGTGCTGGAACAGGGGAAGGCTACACCTTC. It encodes CSAGTGEGYTF.

This chain joins TRBV3-1 (or the pseudogene TRBV3-2) and TRBJ2-3, with D unresolved. CDR3 length equals 15 residues. The V and J ends lost 1 base and 0 bases respectively, with 8 bases between them. Germline CDR1 and CDR2: LGHDT and YNNKEL (reference sequence). The CDR3 is CASSQGISSTDTQYF. CDR3 in DNA: TGTGCCAGCAGCCAAGGGATATCTAGCACAGATACGCAGTATTTT.